What follows is one TCR beta chain and its context. These data come from a study of blood T cell repertoires in COVID-19. Study-level background: The United States, Italy and Spain provided the acute and convalescent COVID-19 samples. The analysed material was cDNA or gDNA that came from T cells, B-cell-depleted T cells, or PBMCs.

Original handling: Estimates of nucleated cell counts were drawn from the amplification of reference gene primers. Profiling relied on immunoSEQ multiplex PCR, and the TCRdb table lists in-frame clones only, not all of them. V, J and clone size are those of that table, while D and trimming were read from the DNA. This table has over 130,000 clones, roughly 86% appearing once. V dropped 5 bases and J dropped 1; count of bases not matched to a gene: 6. Germline V CDR1 and CDR2: KGHSH, LQKENI. CDR3 length: 15 residues. The chain couples TRBV18 to TRBJ2-3, with 7 bases identical to TRBD2. The TCR sequence derives from a human donor in a cohort sampled during active COVID-19. Material: peripheral blood. The CDR3 DNA reads TGTGCCAGCTCAACAATAGCGGGCGGCACAGATACGCAGTATTTT. This codes for CASSTIAGGTDTQYF.